Here is one TCR beta chain with its context. What it binds is unknown. This sample stems from a study of vaccination effects on CD4 cells after COVID-19. ViraFEST expansion of antigen-specific CD4+ T cells with viral peptide pools preceded sequencing. At the end of less than 12 days of culture, CD4+ T cells were isolated. Participants got two doses of BNT162b2 or mRNA-1273 vaccine. Cultures used approximately 2 million PBMC per well, approximately 10 IU/ml IL-2 and around 9.8 ug/ml peptides. Measured with immunoSEQ multiplex PCR; TCRdb has only the in-frame clones, and not every one. The data show 55,000 to 70,000 clones, roughly 80% seen once. This CDR3 contains 15 residues. J was trimmed by 4 bases and V by 3 bases; bases with no gene match: 6. Germline V lookup: CDR1 SGHRS, CDR2 YFSETQ.

This sequence originates from a human donor who received a COVID-19 vaccine. The material was CD4+ T cells from PBMCs cultured with HCoV-OC43 spike peptides, obtained after COVID-19 vaccination. Stated subset: HCoV-OC43 spike overlapping peptide pool stimulation. This chain links TRBV5-1 with TRBJ1-1, with 10 bases lining up with TRBD1. The CDR3 protein is CASSWGDRGGTEAFF. CDR3 nucleotide sequence: TGCGCCAGCAGCTGGGGGGACAGGGGAGGCACTGAAGCTTTCTTT.